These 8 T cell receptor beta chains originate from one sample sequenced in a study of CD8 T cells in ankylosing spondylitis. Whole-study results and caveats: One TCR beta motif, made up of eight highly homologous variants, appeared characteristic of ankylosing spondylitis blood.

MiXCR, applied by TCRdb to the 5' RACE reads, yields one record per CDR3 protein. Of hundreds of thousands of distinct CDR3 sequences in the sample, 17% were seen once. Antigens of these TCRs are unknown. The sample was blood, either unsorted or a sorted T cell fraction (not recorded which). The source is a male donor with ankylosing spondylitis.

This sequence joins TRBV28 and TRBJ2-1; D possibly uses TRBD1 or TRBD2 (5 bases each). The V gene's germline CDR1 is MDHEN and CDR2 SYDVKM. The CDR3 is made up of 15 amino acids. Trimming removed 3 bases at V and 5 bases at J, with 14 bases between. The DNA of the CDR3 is TGTGCCAGCAGTTTTGGGGGAGACCTCAACAATGAGCAGTTCTTC. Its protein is CASSFGGDLNNEQFF. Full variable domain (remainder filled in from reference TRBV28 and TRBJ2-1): DVKVTQSSRYLVKRTGEKVFLECVQDMDHENMFWYRQDPGLGLRLIYFSYDVKMKEKGDIPEGYSVSREKKERFSLILESASTNQTSMYLCASSFGGDLNNEQFFGPGTRLTVL.

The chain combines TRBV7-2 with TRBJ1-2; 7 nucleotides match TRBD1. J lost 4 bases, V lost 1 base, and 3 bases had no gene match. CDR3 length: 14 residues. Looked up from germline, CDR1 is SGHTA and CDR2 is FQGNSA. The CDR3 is CASSLEGAAYGYTF. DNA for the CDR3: TGTGCCAGCAGCTTAGAGGGGGCAGCCTATGGCTACACCTTC. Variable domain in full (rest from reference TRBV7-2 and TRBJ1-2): GAGVSQSPSNKVTEKGKDVELRCDPISGHTALYWYRQSLGQGLEFLIYFQGNSAPDKSGLPSDRFSAERTGGSVSTLTIQRTQQEDSAVYLCASSLEGAAYGYTFGSGTRLTVV.

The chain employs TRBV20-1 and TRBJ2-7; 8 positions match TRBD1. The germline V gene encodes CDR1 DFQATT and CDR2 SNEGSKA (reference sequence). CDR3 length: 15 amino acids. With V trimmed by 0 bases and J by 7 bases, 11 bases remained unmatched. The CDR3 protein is CSARDGGTGLGEQYF. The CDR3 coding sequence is TGCAGTGCTAGAGATGGCGGGACAGGTTTGGGTGAGCAGTACTTC.

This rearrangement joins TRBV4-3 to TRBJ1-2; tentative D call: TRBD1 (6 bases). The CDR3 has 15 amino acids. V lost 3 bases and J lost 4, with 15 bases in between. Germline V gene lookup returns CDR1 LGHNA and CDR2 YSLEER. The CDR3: CASSHTGTSVYGYTF. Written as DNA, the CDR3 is TGCGCCAGCAGCCATACCGGGACAAGCGTCTATGGCTACACCTTC.

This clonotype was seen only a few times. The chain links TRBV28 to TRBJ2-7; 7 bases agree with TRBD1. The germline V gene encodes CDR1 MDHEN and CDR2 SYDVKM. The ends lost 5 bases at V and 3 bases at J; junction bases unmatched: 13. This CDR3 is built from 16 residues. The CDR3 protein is CASSPKKTGRYYEQYF. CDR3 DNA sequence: TGTGCCAGCAGTCCGAAAAAGACAGGGCGATACTACGAGCAGTACTTC.

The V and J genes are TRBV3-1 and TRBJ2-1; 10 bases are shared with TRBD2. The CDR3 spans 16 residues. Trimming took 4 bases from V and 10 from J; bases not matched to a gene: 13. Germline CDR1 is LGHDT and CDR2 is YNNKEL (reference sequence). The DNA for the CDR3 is TGTGCCAGCAGCCCGGGGATTCTAGCGGGAGTAAACGAGCAGTTCTTC. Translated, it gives CASSPGILAGVNEQFF.

The CDR3 loop reads CASSLTLSSGEQYF. The CDR3 bases are TGTGCCAGCAGCCTCACCCTATCATCAGGGGAGCAGTACTTC. The chain is built from TRBV11-2 and TRBJ2-7; tentative D call: TRBD1 (5 bases). Germline V gives CDR1 SGHAT, CDR2 FQNNGV. Trimming cost V 5 bases and J 7 bases, with 18 bases left between them. This CDR3 has 14 residues.

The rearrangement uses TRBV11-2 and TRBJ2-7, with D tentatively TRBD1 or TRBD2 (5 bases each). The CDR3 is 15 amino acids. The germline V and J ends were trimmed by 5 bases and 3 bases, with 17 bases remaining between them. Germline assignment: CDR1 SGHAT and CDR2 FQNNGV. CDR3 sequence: CASSGTGTKVYEQYF. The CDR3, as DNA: TGTGCCAGCAGCGGGACCGGGACGAAAGTCTACGAGCAGTACTTC.